This record concerns one T cell receptor (beta chain) sequence. Libraries were prepared by immunoSEQ multiplex PCR; TCRdb keeps only in-frame clonotypes and omits some of them. The table has 200,000 to 300,000 clones, 81% seen once. This entry is derived from a study of blood T cell repertoires in COVID-19. This CDR3 region has 17 residues. The germline CDR1 and CDR2 sequences are SGDLS and YYNGEE. The ends lost 0 bases at V and 5 bases at J; junction bases unmatched: 7. The sequence was collected from a woman older than 75 with COVID-19, enrolled during active disease. The chain carries TRBV9 and TRBJ2-5, with TRBD2 matching 13 bases. Sequenced: peripheral blood. This CDR3 reads CASSVGGLAGAAETQYF. The CDR3 coding sequence is TGTGCCAGCAGCGTAGGTGGACTAGCGGGAGCCGCGGAGACCCAGTACTTC.